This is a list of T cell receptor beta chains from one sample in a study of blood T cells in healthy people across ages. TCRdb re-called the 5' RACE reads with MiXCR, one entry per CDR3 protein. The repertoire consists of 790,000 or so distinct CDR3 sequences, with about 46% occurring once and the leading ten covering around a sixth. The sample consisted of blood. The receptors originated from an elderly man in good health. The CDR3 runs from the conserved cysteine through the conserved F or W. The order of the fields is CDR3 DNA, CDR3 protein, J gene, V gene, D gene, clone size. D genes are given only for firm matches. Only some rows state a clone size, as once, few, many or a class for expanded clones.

cdr3_nt: TGTGCCACCAGTGATTCTAGATCTTCCAGCTCCTACGAGCAGTACTTC
cdr3_aa: CATSDSRSSSSYEQYF
j_call: TRBJ2-7
v_call: TRBV24-1
d_call: NA
clone_size: few

cdr3_nt: TGTGCCAGCAGCTTACTCCCTACGGGTGTTAGCTCCTACAATGAGCAGTTCTTC
cdr3_aa: CASSLLPTGVSSYNEQFF
j_call: TRBJ2-1
v_call: TRBV7-2
d_call: NA
clone_size: NA

cdr3_nt: TGCAGTGCTCCTAATCTAGCGGGGCATTACAATGAGCAGTTCTTC
cdr3_aa: CSAPNLAGHYNEQFF
j_call: TRBJ2-1
v_call: TRBV20-1
d_call: TRBD2
clone_size: many

cdr3_nt: TGTGCCAGCAGTCCCCTAGGAGCGGGAGTTACAGATACGCAGTATTTT
cdr3_aa: CASSPLGAGVTDTQYF
j_call: TRBJ2-3
v_call: TRBV2
d_call: TRBD2
clone_size: NA

cdr3_nt: TGTGCCAGCAGCATCAGTGGACGCGATTCGGGAGGGCCCTCTGGGGCCAACGTCCTGACTTTC
cdr3_aa: CASSISGRDSGGPSGANVLTF
j_call: TRBJ2-6
v_call: TRBV9
d_call: TRBD2
clone_size: NA

cdr3_nt: TGCAGCGGGGATTTCGGGGAGACCCAGTACTTC
cdr3_aa: CSGDFGETQYF
j_call: TRBJ2-5
v_call: TRBV29-1
d_call: NA
clone_size: few

cdr3_nt: TGTGCCATCACTGACAGGGAAGACCAGCCCCAGCATTTT
cdr3_aa: CAITDREDQPQHF
j_call: TRBJ1-5
v_call: TRBV10-3
d_call: TRBD1
clone_size: NA

cdr3_nt: TGTGCCAGCAGCGTGGATCACTCTTCCTACGAGCAGTACTTC
cdr3_aa: CASSVDHSSYEQYF
j_call: TRBJ2-7
v_call: TRBV7-3
d_call: NA
clone_size: NA

cdr3_nt: TGTGCCAGTAGACCCGGGGCAGCCATTAATGAAAAACTGTTTTTT
cdr3_aa: CASRPGAAINEKLFF
j_call: TRBJ1-4
v_call: TRBV19
d_call: NA
clone_size: NA

cdr3_nt: TGCGCCAGCAGCTTATGGACAGGCGAGTACCAAGAGACCCAGTACTTT
cdr3_aa: CASSLWTGEYQETQYF
j_call: TRBJ2-5
v_call: TRBV5-1
d_call: TRBD1
clone_size: NA

cdr3_nt: TGTGCCAGCAGCCTCGGACTAGCGGGAGGTGGCACAGATACGCAGTATTTT
cdr3_aa: CASSLGLAGGGTDTQYF
j_call: TRBJ2-3
v_call: TRBV7-2
d_call: TRBD2
clone_size: NA

cdr3_nt: TGTGCCAGCAGCCAGGCGACTAGCAGAGGCACAGATACGCAGTATTTT
cdr3_aa: CASSQATSRGTDTQYF
j_call: TRBJ2-3
v_call: TRBV4-2
d_call: TRBD2
clone_size: NA

cdr3_nt: TGTGCCAGCAGTTTAGAACGGACTATCGATACGCAGTATTTT
cdr3_aa: CASSLERTIDTQYF
j_call: TRBJ2-3
v_call: TRBV12-3/TRBV12-4
d_call: NA
clone_size: many

cdr3_nt: TGCGCCAGCAGCTCCTACGGGGGTACAGATACGCAGTATTTT
cdr3_aa: CASSSYGGTDTQYF
j_call: TRBJ2-3
v_call: TRBV5-1
d_call: NA
clone_size: NA

cdr3_nt: TGTGCCAGCAGTTACTCGAGGGTCCGAGGGAAGAACTACAATGAGCAGTACTTC
cdr3_aa: CASSYSRVRGKNYNEQYF
j_call: TRBJ2-7
v_call: TRBV6-2/TRBV6-3
d_call: NA
clone_size: NA

cdr3_nt: TGTGCCAGCCAGGGACTAGGAGCCTACGAGCAGTACTTC
cdr3_aa: CASQGLGAYEQYF
j_call: TRBJ2-7
v_call: TRBV7-8
d_call: TRBD2
clone_size: NA

cdr3_nt: TGTGCCAGCAGCCAAGCACTCTCTTCTGGCGAGCAGTACTTC
cdr3_aa: CASSQALSSGEQYF
j_call: TRBJ2-7
v_call: TRBV3-1
d_call: NA
clone_size: few